The clone carrying this TCR beta chain occurred a few times. Its antigen is still unknown. Treatment specified: roughly 11-day PBMC culture with coronavirus spike peptide pools or control peptides (ViraFEST assay). This record belongs to a study of vaccination and CD4 T cells after COVID-19. With the Oncomine TCR Beta short-read assay, DNA from cultured CD4+ T cells was sequenced. MiXCR was run by TCRdb on the PCR reads, yielding one entry per CDR3 protein. The repertoire consists of 7,700 or so distinct CDR3 sequences, with 20% to 25% occurring once and the leading ten covering around a fifth. Deletions cut 5 bases from V and 3 bases from J, with 10 bases between. Germline CDR1 SGHVS, CDR2 FNYEAQ. This CDR3 comprises 14 residues.

The clonotype comes from a human donor who had recovered from COVID-19. The specimen was CD4+ T cells from blood, cultured in vitro, collected after SARS-CoV-2 vaccination. The gene calls are TRBV7-6 and TRBJ2-2, with D tentatively TRBD1 (6 bases). The CDR3 DNA follows: TGTGCCAGCAGCCGAGGGGGTTACACCGGGGAGCTGTTTTTT. Its translation: CASSRGGYTGELFF.